The entry that follows covers one T cell receptor (beta chain) sequence. What it binds is not known. This CDR3 spans 17 amino acids. Per the germline V gene, CDR1 is SGHTS and CDR2 is YDEGEE. V lost 7 bases and J 0 bases, leaving 22 bases between the germline ends. The data belong to a study of vaccination effects on CD4 cells after COVID-19. Background on the study: Relative to the second dose, post-vaccine samples were obtained a median of 72 days later.

Here immunoSEQ multiplex PCR was the method, and the copy in TCRdb shows in-frame clones only, minus some. The top ten hold around 0.9% of the sample, which has about 66,000 clones, under 85% seen once. Before sequencing took place, the ViraFEST assay used viral peptide pools to expand antigen-specific CD4+ T cells. Culture lasted about 10 days before CD4+ T cell isolation. Vaccination of participants consisted of two doses of either the BNT162b2 or mRNA-1273 vaccine. Culturing of a few million PBMC per well took place with around 10 IU/ml IL-2 and about 10 ug/ml peptides. Whole-study findings and limits: Healthy vaccinees showed cross-reactivity with common cold coronaviruses in only 1 of 255 vaccine-induced clones.

J is TRBJ2-5 and V is TRBV5-8; D is ambiguous. Sequenced material: CD4+ T cells from PBMCs cultured with HCoV-OC43 spike peptides, taken after COVID-19 vaccination. Subset reported: HCoV-OC43 spike overlapping peptide pool stimulation. This clonotype was sampled from a human donor who received a COVID-19 vaccine. The CDR3 nucleotides are TGTGCCAGCCCAACCATGGGCGCGAGTACATACCAAGAGACCCAGTACTTC. Encoded protein: CASPTMGASTYQETQYF.